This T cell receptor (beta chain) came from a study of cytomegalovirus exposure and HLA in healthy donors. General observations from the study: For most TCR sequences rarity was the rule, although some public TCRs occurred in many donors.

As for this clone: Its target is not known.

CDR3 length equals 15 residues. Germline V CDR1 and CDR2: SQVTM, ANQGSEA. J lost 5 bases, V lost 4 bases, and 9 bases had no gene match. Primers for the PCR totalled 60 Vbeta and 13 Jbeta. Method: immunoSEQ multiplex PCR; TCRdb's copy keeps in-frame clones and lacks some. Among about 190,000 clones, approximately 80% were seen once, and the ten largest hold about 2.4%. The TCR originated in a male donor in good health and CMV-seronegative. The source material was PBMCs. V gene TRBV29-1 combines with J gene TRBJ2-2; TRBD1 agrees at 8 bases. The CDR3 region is CSVGVLRGRTGELFF. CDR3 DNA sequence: TGCAGCGTTGGGGTCCTCAGGGGGCGAACCGGGGAGCTGTTTTTT.